These T cell receptor beta chains were read from a single sample in a study of shared clonotypes between healthy human individuals. The assay was immunoSEQ multiplex PCR, and TCRdb's table has in-frame clones only and misses some. The sample lists about 2 million clones, about 95% occurring once. The source material was naive CD8+ T cells sorted from blood. Source of these receptors: a man younger than 30 in good health. Both conserved end residues are part of each CDR3. A D gene is named only where the DNA matches it firmly. Expanded clones get a size class; other rows say once, few or many, or leave the size out.

J gene: TRBJ1-1; D gene: .; V gene: TRBV11-2; clone size: .; CDR3 protein: CASSYEGSVGTEAFF; CDR3 DNA: TGTGCCAGCAGCTACGAGGGGTCTGTGGGAACTGAAGCTTTCTTT
J gene: TRBJ2-7; D gene: .; V gene: TRBV27; clone size: .; CDR3 protein: CASSFIGAGDDEQYF; CDR3 DNA: TGTGCCAGCAGTTTTATCGGGGCAGGCGACGACGAGCAGTACTTC
J gene: TRBJ1-2; D gene: TRBD1; V gene: TRBV25-1; clone size: .; CDR3 protein: CASRGTANYGYTF; CDR3 DNA: TGTGCCAGCAGGGGGACAGCCAACTATGGCTACACCTTC
J gene: TRBJ2-7; D gene: .; V gene: TRBV5-5; clone size: .; CDR3 protein: CASSPGEQYF; CDR3 DNA: TGTGCCAGCAGCCCCGGTGAGCAGTACTTC
J gene: TRBJ1-4; D gene: .; V gene: TRBV5-6; clone size: once; CDR3 protein: CASSSRGFNEKLFF; CDR3 DNA: TGTGCCAGCAGCTCCCGGGGCTTTAATGAAAAACTGTTTTTT
J gene: TRBJ1-2; D gene: TRBD1; V gene: TRBV10-3; clone size: .; CDR3 protein: CAISEQGQGAVDGYTF; CDR3 DNA: TGTGCCATCAGTGAGCAGGGACAGGGGGCGGTAGATGGCTACACCTTC
J gene: TRBJ2-1; D gene: TRBD2; V gene: TRBV28; clone size: .; CDR3 protein: CAGSLLIPSGKLNEQFF; CDR3 DNA: TGTGCCGGCAGTTTATTAATCCCTAGCGGGAAACTCAATGAGCAGTTCTTC
J gene: TRBJ2-7; D gene: .; V gene: TRBV5-6; clone size: .; CDR3 protein: CASSLGGSHEQYF; CDR3 DNA: TGTGCCAGCAGCTTGGGGGGGTCCCACGAGCAGTACTTC
J gene: TRBJ2-7; D gene: TRBD1; V gene: TRBV7-9; clone size: .; CDR3 protein: CASSFATGGKQYF; CDR3 DNA: TGTGCCAGCAGCTTCGCGACAGGGGGGAAGCAGTACTTC
J gene: TRBJ1-2; D gene: .; V gene: TRBV13; clone size: .; CDR3 protein: CASSSGRLDGYTF; CDR3 DNA: TGTGCCAGCAGCTCAGGGCGTCTGGATGGCTACACCTTC
J gene: TRBJ2-7; D gene: TRBD1; V gene: TRBV27; clone size: .; CDR3 protein: CASSLTPQGANEQYF; CDR3 DNA: TGTGCCAGCAGTTTAACCCCCCAGGGGGCTAACGAGCAGTACTTC
J gene: TRBJ2-7; D gene: .; V gene: TRBV11-2; clone size: .; CDR3 protein: CASSLDRAYEQYF; CDR3 DNA: TGTGCCAGCAGCTTGGACAGAGCCTACGAGCAGTACTTC
J gene: TRBJ2-7; D gene: .; V gene: TRBV28; clone size: .; CDR3 protein: CASKSRDNINYEQYF; CDR3 DNA: TGTGCCAGCAAAAGCCGGGACAACATAAACTACGAGCAGTACTTC
J gene: TRBJ1-2; D gene: TRBD1; V gene: TRBV6-5; clone size: .; CDR3 protein: CASSGTGRYGYTF; CDR3 DNA: TGTGCCAGCAGTGGGACAGGGCGCTATGGCTACACCTTC
J gene: TRBJ2-7; D gene: .; V gene: TRBV30; clone size: .; CDR3 protein: CAWSLTDYEQYF; CDR3 DNA: TGTGCCTGGAGCTTGACAGATTACGAGCAGTACTTC
J gene: TRBJ2-5; D gene: .; V gene: TRBV10-2; clone size: once; CDR3 protein: CASSEGAGLQETQYF; CDR3 DNA: TGCGCCAGCAGTGAGGGCGCGGGTCTACAAGAGACCCAGTACTTC
J gene: TRBJ1-6; D gene: TRBD1; V gene: TRBV4-3; clone size: .; CDR3 protein: CASRDTGTGRDSPLHF; CDR3 DNA: TGCGCCAGCCGAGATACAGGGACAGGGCGAGATTCACCCCTCCACTTT
J gene: TRBJ2-3; D gene: .; V gene: TRBV9; clone size: .; CDR3 protein: CASSVGGLADTQYF; CDR3 DNA: TGTGCCAGCAGCGTAGGTGGCCTCGCAGATACGCAGTATTTT
J gene: TRBJ2-3; D gene: TRBD1; V gene: TRBV7-9; clone size: .; CDR3 protein: CASSSGQGSADTQYF; CDR3 DNA: TGTGCCAGCAGCTCGGGACAGGGATCAGCAGATACGCAGTATTTT
J gene: TRBJ2-1; D gene: .; V gene: TRBV10-2; clone size: .; CDR3 protein: CASSESGGNEQFF; CDR3 DNA: TGCGCCAGCAGTGAGTCAGGTGGCAATGAGCAGTTCTTC
J gene: TRBJ2-3; D gene: TRBD1; V gene: TRBV5-1; clone size: .; CDR3 protein: CASSLEGGKTDTQYF; CDR3 DNA: TGCGCCAGCAGCTTGGAAGGGGGCAAAACAGATACGCAGTATTTT
J gene: TRBJ2-7; D gene: .; V gene: TRBV13; clone size: .; CDR3 protein: CASSHPGSPYEQYF; CDR3 DNA: TGTGCCAGCAGCCACCCCGGATCACCCTACGAGCAGTACTTC
J gene: TRBJ2-7; D gene: TRBD2; V gene: TRBV7-8; clone size: few; CDR3 protein: CASSLGLAVYEQYF; CDR3 DNA: TGTGCCAGCAGCTTAGGACTAGCGGTCTACGAGCAGTACTTC
J gene: TRBJ2-1; D gene: .; V gene: TRBV4-1; clone size: .; CDR3 protein: CASSQRPGLEQFF; CDR3 DNA: TGCGCCAGCAGCCAAAGGCCCGGTCTAGAGCAGTTCTTC
J gene: TRBJ1-1; D gene: .; V gene: TRBV9; clone size: once; CDR3 protein: CASSFEQGMNTEAFF; CDR3 DNA: TGTGCCAGCAGCTTCGAACAGGGCATGAACACTGAAGCTTTCTTT
J gene: TRBJ1-6; D gene: .; V gene: TRBV6-1; clone size: .; CDR3 protein: CASSQRLENSPLHF; CDR3 DNA: TGTGCCAGCAGTCAAAGACTTGAAAATTCACCCCTCCACTTT
J gene: TRBJ2-7; D gene: TRBD1; V gene: TRBV7-9; clone size: .; CDR3 protein: CASSLYFGQGEYEQYF; CDR3 DNA: TGTGCCAGCAGCTTATATTTCGGACAGGGGGAGTACGAGCAGTACTTC
J gene: TRBJ2-2; D gene: .; V gene: TRBV10-2; clone size: .; CDR3 protein: CASSETGSPSLIPTGELFF; CDR3 DNA: TGCGCCAGCAGTGAGACAGGGTCACCTTCTTTAATCCCCACCGGGGAGCTGTTTTTT
J gene: TRBJ2-3; D gene: .; V gene: TRBV18; clone size: .; CDR3 protein: CASSLTRRLAADTQYF; CDR3 DNA: TGTGCCAGCTCACTTACCAGGCGATTAGCTGCAGATACGCAGTATTTT
J gene: TRBJ1-4; D gene: .; V gene: TRBV7-9; clone size: once; CDR3 protein: CASSQGTLEKLFF; CDR3 DNA: TGTGCCAGCAGCCAAGGGACACTTGAAAAACTGTTTTTT
J gene: TRBJ1-1; D gene: .; V gene: TRBV30; clone size: .; CDR3 protein: CAWSVGIGRMNTEAFF; CDR3 DNA: TGTGCCTGGAGTGTGGGCATCGGTAGGATGAACACTGAAGCTTTCTTT
J gene: TRBJ2-7; D gene: TRBD1; V gene: TRBV28; clone size: .; CDR3 protein: CASRPGQGSYEQYF; CDR3 DNA: TGTGCCAGCAGGCCGGGACAGGGGTCCTACGAGCAGTACTTC
J gene: TRBJ2-1; D gene: .; V gene: TRBV6-5; clone size: .; CDR3 protein: CASSPVEDYNEQFF; CDR3 DNA: TGTGCCAGCAGCCCAGTTGAAGACTACAATGAGCAGTTCTTC
J gene: TRBJ2-3; D gene: .; V gene: TRBV10-1; clone size: .; CDR3 protein: CARTDTQYF; CDR3 DNA: TGCGCCCGCACAGATACGCAGTATTTT
J gene: TRBJ1-5; D gene: TRBD1; V gene: TRBV15; clone size: once; CDR3 protein: CATSRTTGTGDQPQHF; CDR3 DNA: TGTGCCACCAGCAGAACCACGGGGACAGGGGACCAGCCCCAGCATTTT
J gene: TRBJ1-1; D gene: .; V gene: TRBV5-1; clone size: .; CDR3 protein: CASSLVGIENTEAFF; CDR3 DNA: TGCGCCAGCAGCTTGGTGGGGATCGAGAACACTGAAGCTTTCTTT
J gene: TRBJ2-7; D gene: TRBD1; V gene: TRBV27; clone size: .; CDR3 protein: CASSSPGDRVYEQYF; CDR3 DNA: TGTGCCAGCAGTAGCCCGGGGGACAGGGTCTACGAGCAGTACTTC
J gene: TRBJ2-3; D gene: TRBD2; V gene: TRBV27; clone size: .; CDR3 protein: CASSSLLAGRDTQYF; CDR3 DNA: TGTGCCAGCAGTTCCCTTCTAGCGGGAAGAGATACGCAGTATTTT
J gene: TRBJ2-1; D gene: .; V gene: TRBV4-1; clone size: .; CDR3 protein: CASSPGTRNEQFF; CDR3 DNA: TGCGCCAGCAGCCCCGGGACCCGGAATGAGCAGTTCTTC
J gene: TRBJ2-1; D gene: .; V gene: TRBV14; clone size: .; CDR3 protein: CASSFAGSYNEQFF; CDR3 DNA: TGTGCCAGCAGCTTCGCAGGTTCCTACAATGAGCAGTTCTTC
J gene: TRBJ2-2; D gene: TRBD2; V gene: TRBV7-9; clone size: .; CDR3 protein: CASSSGQRGTGELFF; CDR3 DNA: TGTGCCAGCAGCTCGGGGCAGCGGGGCACCGGGGAGCTGTTTTTT
J gene: TRBJ1-1; D gene: .; V gene: TRBV9; clone size: .; CDR3 protein: CASSLGGDTEAFF; CDR3 DNA: TGTGCCAGCAGTCTAGGAGGGGACACTGAAGCTTTCTTT
J gene: TRBJ2-3; D gene: TRBD2; V gene: TRBV6-5; clone size: .; CDR3 protein: CASSSAGGSVDTQYF; CDR3 DNA: TGTGCCAGCAGTTCCGCGGGGGGTTCTGTCGATACGCAGTATTTT
J gene: TRBJ2-5; D gene: .; V gene: TRBV27; clone size: .; CDR3 protein: CASSSHTPGARGETQYF; CDR3 DNA: TGTGCCAGCAGTTCGCATACCCCAGGGGCGCGGGGAGAGACCCAGTACTTC
J gene: TRBJ2-5; D gene: .; V gene: TRBV13; clone size: .; CDR3 protein: CASRLNGGGQQETQYF; CDR3 DNA: TGTGCCAGCAGGTTAAATGGCGGGGGACAACAAGAGACCCAGTACTTC
J gene: TRBJ2-7; D gene: .; V gene: TRBV4-3; clone size: .; CDR3 protein: CASSQGLGVSYEQYF; CDR3 DNA: TGCGCCAGCAGCCAAGGACTAGGGGTCTCCTACGAGCAGTACTTC
J gene: TRBJ2-1; D gene: .; V gene: TRBV4-3; clone size: .; CDR3 protein: CASSQIGSSYNEQFF; CDR3 DNA: TGCGCCAGCAGCCAAATAGGGAGCTCCTACAATGAGCAGTTCTTC